This T cell receptor beta chain emerged from a study of cytomegalovirus exposure and HLA in healthy donors. Regarding the study as a whole: Earlier analysis yielded a pattern in which most TCR beta V segments were productive about 90% or about 30% of the time. Generally TCR sequences proved uncommon, though certain public TCRs appeared in numerous donors.

Primers included in the PCR were 60 Vbeta and 13 Jbeta primers. TCRdb keeps only in-frame clones here, not all; method: immunoSEQ multiplex PCR. This table has 85,000 to 100,000 clones, 80% to 90% appearing once. Note on this clone: The antigen remains undetermined.

Per germline, CDR1 SGHVS and CDR2 FQNEAQ. The CDR3 spans 15 residues. The V and J ends lost 4 bases and 3 bases respectively, with 13 bases between them. The V call is TRBV7-8, the J call TRBJ1-5, with a weak D call TRBD1 (5 bases). Sequenced material: PBMCs. The sequence derives from a man aged 18 to 30 in good health and CMV-seronegative. The CDR3 reads CASSWGRGNNQPQHF. The CDR3 DNA reads TGTGCCAGCAGCTGGGGGAGGGGTAACAATCAGCCCCAGCATTTT.